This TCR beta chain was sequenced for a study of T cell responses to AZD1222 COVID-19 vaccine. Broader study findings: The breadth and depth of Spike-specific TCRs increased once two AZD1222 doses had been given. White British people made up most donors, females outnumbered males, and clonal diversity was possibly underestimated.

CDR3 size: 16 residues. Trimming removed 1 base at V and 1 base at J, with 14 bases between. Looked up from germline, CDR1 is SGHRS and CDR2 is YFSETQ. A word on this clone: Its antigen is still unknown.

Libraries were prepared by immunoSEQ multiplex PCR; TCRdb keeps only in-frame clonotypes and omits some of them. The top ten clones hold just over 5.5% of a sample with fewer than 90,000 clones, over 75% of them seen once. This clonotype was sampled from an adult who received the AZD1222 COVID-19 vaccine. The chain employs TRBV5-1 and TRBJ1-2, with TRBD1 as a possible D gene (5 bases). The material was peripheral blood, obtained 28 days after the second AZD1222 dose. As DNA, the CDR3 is TGCGCCAGCAGCTTGCAGGGACTTAGGGGTAACTATGGCTACACCTTC. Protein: CASSLQGLRGNYGYTF.